These 25 T cell receptor beta chains share one sample of origin, sequenced in a study of T cells in Graves' hyperthyroidism and ophthalmopathy (dated by TCRdb to the late 2010s). Library preparation employed multiplex PCR. For sequencing, an Illumina HiSeq 2000 was employed. The TCR beta CDR3 regions were amplified from RNA transcripts. A first-round RT-PCR of the TCR CDR3 used the HTBI primer set with the Qiagen OneStep RT-PCR kit. TCRdb ran its own pipeline on the public reads, namely fastp trimming at Q25 and MiXCR clone calling, and kept in-frame beta chains. Every distinct CDR3 protein forms one entry, paired with its most common genes and DNA. The sample table records 700,000 or so distinct CDR3 sequences; about 14% of these occur just once. The ten largest make up roughly an eighth of the sample. Sequencing was performed on blood. Every receptor here comes from a woman in her 50s with Graves' ophthalmopathy.

The chain combines TRBV3-1 with TRBJ2-1, with unresolved D. Trimming shortened V by 1 base and J by 8 bases, and 18 bases separated the two germline ends. Germline assignment: CDR1 LGHDT and CDR2 YNNKEL (reference sequence). The CDR3 is made up of 16 amino acids. The CDR3 reads CASSQALLADVDEQFF. As DNA, the CDR3 is TGTGCCAGCAGCCAAGCTTTGTTAGCCGACGTGGATGAGCAGTTCTTC.

This clonotype was picked up a small number of times. This chain connects TRBV19 to TRBJ1-5, with D maybe TRBD1 (6 bases). Trimming took 7 bases from V and 6 from J, leaving 19 bases between them. The germline V gene encodes CDR1 LNHDA and CDR2 SQIVND (reference sequence). The CDR3 has 15 amino acids. The CDR3 spells CASTEQQGLGQPQHF. The CDR3 region has the DNA TGTGCCAGTACCGAACAACAGGGTTTAGGTCAGCCCCAGCATTTT.

The chain links TRBV4-2 to TRBJ2-7; the match to TRBD2 covers 13 bases. Unmatched junction bases numbered 3, after V lost 1 base and J lost 3 bases. The CDR3 spans 16 residues. CDR1 and CDR2 from the germline V gene are LGHNA and YNFKEQ. DNA of the CDR3: TGTGCCAGCAGCCAAGCAGGGACTAGCGGGAACTACGAGCAGTACTTC. This translates into CASSQAGTSGNYEQYF.

In this sample, this clonotype turned up many times. The chain has TRBV24-1 and TRBJ1-1; TRBD1 is a possible D gene (6 bases). The germline gives CDR1 KGHDR, CDR2 SFDVKD. The CDR3 loop spans 15 amino acids. With 3 bases removed from V and 7 bases from J, the gap between germline ends came to 17 bases. The CDR3: CATSDATSGVSEAFF. CDR3 sequence (DNA): TGTGCCACCAGTGATGCCACCTCAGGGGTAAGTGAAGCTTTCTTT.

This clonotype was seen repeatedly, ten times or more. The genes are TRBV28 and TRBJ2-7; TRBD2 matches 10 bases. This CDR3 spans 15 amino acids. V shed 7 bases, J shed 3 bases, and the junction held 9 bases outside the gene matches. Germline V lookup: CDR1 MDHEN, CDR2 SYDVKM. CDR3 sequence reads: CASNPLAGDFYEQYF. In nucleotides, the CDR3 is TGTGCCAGCAACCCGCTAGCGGGAGACTTCTACGAGCAGTACTTC.

This clonotype was picked up many times. The gene calls are TRBV2 and TRBJ2-2; 8 nucleotides agree with TRBD2. The CDR3 extends over 18 amino acids. The trim removed 7 bases at V and 4 bases at J, leaving 17 bases unmatched. CDR1 and CDR2 from the germline V gene are SNHLY and FYNNEI. CDR3 region: CASTEIRVAGQFTGELFF. The CDR3 region has the DNA TGTGCCAGCACCGAAATCCGGGTAGCGGGACAATTCACCGGGGAGCTGTTTTTT.

This clonotype showed up just a few times. The junction departs from the called germline gene at one end, perhaps through a read error. The chain uses TRBV2 and TRBJ2-2; D may match TRBD1 or TRBD2 (5 bases each). The V gene's germline CDR1 is SNHLY and CDR2 FYNNEI. This CDR3 region has 14 residues. CDR3 nucleotides: TGTGCCAGCAGTGAAGGTTCGGACACCGGGGAGCTGTCTTTT. Protein: CASSEGSDTGELSF.

To note about this clonotype: An end of the junction does not agree with germline; a read error may underlie this. The chain employs TRBV12-3 or TRBV12-4 and TRBJ2-3; D perhaps matches TRBD1 (6 bases). The CDR3 loop spans 16 amino acids. CDR3 in amino acids: CASSLGRGTTTDTQYF. For the CDR3, the DNA is TGCGCCAGCAGTTTAGGCAGGGGTACAACTACAGATACGCAGTATTTT.

This clonotype was observed at least ten times. The rearrangement uses TRBV28 and TRBJ1-2, with D maybe TRBD1 (5 bases). This CDR3 spans 14 amino acids. V shed 2 bases and J shed 5 bases, with 12 bases lying between them. Per germline, CDR1 MDHEN and CDR2 SYDVKM. The chain's CDR3 is CASSLPRGAYGYTF. CDR3 DNA: TGTGCCAGCAGTTTACCGCGGGGCGCATATGGCTACACCTTC.

This clonotype was picked up many times. The V and J genes are TRBV3-1 and TRBJ2-3; 14 nucleotides line up with TRBD2. The V gene end was trimmed by 4 bases and the J gene end by 6 bases; junction bases not matched to a gene: 3. Germline V gives CDR1 LGHDT, CDR2 YNNKEL (reference sequence). This CDR3 spans 15 amino acids. CDR3 loop: CASSRLAGGADTQYF. CDR3 nucleotide sequence: TGTGCCAGCAGCCGACTAGCGGGAGGGGCGGATACGCAGTATTTT.

There are many counts of this clonotype. The V gene is TRBV28, the J gene TRBJ1-1, with D hard to call. Germline V gene sequence: CDR1 MDHEN, CDR2 SYDVKM. Trimming removed 4 bases from V and 7 bases from J, with 10 bases in between. This CDR3 contains 12 residues. DNA for the CDR3: TGTGCCAGCAGTTACGGACGGGTTGAAGCTTTCTTT. Translation gives CASSYGRVEAFF.

In regard to this clonotype: Given the absence of the conserved phenylalanine or tryptophan at the CDR3 end, a read error is likely. The gene calls are TRBV9 and TRBJ2-7; 9 bases align to TRBD2. Per germline, CDR1 SGDLS and CDR2 YYNGEE. V was pared by 0 bases and J by 0 bases, with 1 base of the junction left unmatched. The CDR3 extends over 15 amino acids. The CDR3 DNA follows: TGTGCCAGCAGCGTAGCTAGCGGGATCTCCTACGAGCAGTACCTC. Its protein is CASSVASGISYEQYL.

This clonotype has at least ten counts. V and J are TRBV27 and TRBJ2-1; 8 bases match TRBD1. V dropped 3 bases and J dropped 6; count of bases not matched to a gene: 7. CDR1 and CDR2 from the germline V gene are MNHEY and SMNVEV (reference sequence). The CDR3 spans 15 residues. The DNA of the CDR3 is TGTGCCAGCAGTTTTGTGGACAGGGATATCAATGAGCAGTTCTTC. Residues: CASSFVDRDINEQFF.

This rearrangement joins TRBV7-2 to TRBJ2-1; the match to TRBD2 covers 12 bases. Trimming cost V 5 bases and J 7 bases; bases outside gene matches: 12. This CDR3 contains 17 residues. Germline CDR1 is SGHTA and CDR2 is FQGNSA. Here the CDR3 DNA reads TGTGCCAGCAGCCCGAGACTAGCGGGAGTTATTAAAAATGAGCAGTTCTTC. This gives the protein CASSPRLAGVIKNEQFF.

This clonotype has just a few counts. V and J are TRBV15 and TRBJ2-7; no reliable D call. The length of the CDR3 is 15 residues. Germline V gene lookup returns CDR1 LNHNV and CDR2 YYDKDF (reference sequence). Trimming stripped 5 bases from V and 0 bases from J, with 14 bases between. The CDR3 reads CATSGRHQSSYEQYF. The CDR3 bases are TGTGCCACCAGCGGCAGACACCAGAGCTCCTACGAGCAGTACTTC.

The gene calls are TRBV6-1 and TRBJ1-2, with 11 bases identical to TRBD1. This CDR3 contains 16 residues. CDR1 and CDR2 (germline): MNHNS, SASEGT. The V and J ends lost 3 bases and 8 bases, in that order; junction bases with no gene match: 11. The CDR3 region is CASSDYLPGQGDGYTF. The CDR3 coding sequence is TGTGCCAGCAGTGACTACCTACCGGGACAGGGGGACGGCTACACCTTC.

At least ten counts were recorded for this clonotype. The rearrangement links TRBV11-1 to TRBJ2-7; tentatively, D is TRBD2 (5 bases). With 6 bases removed from V and 7 bases from J, the gap between germline ends came to 10 bases. Germline V lookup: CDR1 SGHAT, CDR2 FQDESV (reference sequence). This CDR3 is 11 amino acids long. The CDR3 loop is CASRHTGEQYF. The CDR3 DNA reads TGTGCCAGCAGGCACACGGGGGAGCAGTACTTC.

The table lists this clonotype with many counts. J is TRBJ1-2 and V is TRBV20-1; 8 positions match TRBD1. This CDR3 comprises 14 residues. Trimming cost V 2 bases and J 3 bases; bases outside gene matches: 5. Germline V gives CDR1 DFQATT, CDR2 SNEGSKA (reference sequence). CDR3 DNA sequence: TGCAGTGCTAGACCCATACAGGGGGACTATGGCTACACCTTC. Protein sequence: CSARPIQGDYGYTF.

This clonotype was counted a few times. The genes are TRBV20-1 and TRBJ1-2; 12 bases fit TRBD1. The CDR3 spans 16 residues. With 3 bases clipped from V and 0 bases from J, the junction kept 5 bases outside the gene matches. The germline gives CDR1 DFQATT, CDR2 SNEGSKA (reference sequence). This CDR3 reads CSARGDRGRPNYGYTF. CDR3 coding DNA: TGCAGTGCTAGGGGGGACAGGGGGCGTCCTAACTATGGCTACACCTTC.

This clonotype was detected many times. The chain links TRBV7-9 to TRBJ1-1; D might be TRBD1 (5 bases). V was cut by 5 bases and J by 0 bases, with 13 bases left in between. The CDR3 is made up of 15 amino acids. The V gene's germline CDR1 is SEHNR and CDR2 FQNEAQ (reference sequence). The CDR3 protein is CASSRPGNMNTEAFF. The CDR3 nucleotides are TGTGCCAGCAGCCGACCAGGGAACATGAACACTGAAGCTTTCTTT.

This clonotype has just a few counts. The genes are TRBV27 and TRBJ1-3, with 7 positions matching TRBD1. There are 14 residues in the CDR3. Germline V gene sequence: CDR1 MNHEY, CDR2 SMNVEV (reference sequence). J gave up 4 bases and V 2 bases, and 2 bases lay outside the gene matches. CDR3 protein: CASSLRGPGNTIYF. The DNA of the CDR3 is TGTGCCAGCAGTTTAAGGGGGCCAGGAAACACCATATATTTT.

V and J are TRBV7-9 and TRBJ2-3; 10 bases are a match to TRBD1. J was trimmed by 8 bases and V by 5 bases; bases with no gene match: 7. Germline loops: CDR1 SEHNR, CDR2 FQNEAQ (reference sequence). The CDR3 has 14 amino acids. This CDR3 is CASSRDRGHLTQYF. As DNA, the CDR3 is TGTGCCAGCAGCCGGGACAGGGGTCACCTTACGCAGTATTTT.

Comments on this clonotype: Given a much more abundant clone one base away, this may be a read error. The V call is TRBV12-3 or TRBV12-4, the J call TRBJ2-2; 8 bases line up with TRBD2. Unmatched junction bases numbered 12, after V lost 2 bases and J lost 1 base. CDR3 length: 19 amino acids. The CDR3 sequence is CASSLFYRGTRRNTGELFF. CDR3 DNA sequence: TGTGCCAGCAGTTTATTTTACCGGGGGACTAGAAGGAACACCGGGGAGCTGTTTTTT.

Only a few counts were recorded for this clonotype. V is TRBV12-3 or TRBV12-4 and J is TRBJ2-3, with a weak D call TRBD2 (5 bases). The ends were cut back, 4 bases at V and 0 bases at J, with 8 bases in the middle. CDR3 length equals 14 residues. The CDR3 loop is CASSWRTSTDTQYF. The CDR3 nucleotides read TGTGCCAGCAGTTGGCGGACTAGCACAGATACGCAGTATTTT.

The chain is built from TRBV20-1 and TRBJ2-7; 8 bases align to TRBD2. J lost 3 bases, V lost 3 bases, and 4 bases had no gene match. Germline CDR1 DFQATT, CDR2 SNEGSKA (reference sequence). CDR3 length: 13 residues. The chain's CDR3 is CSASSSGDYEQYF. The CDR3 DNA is TGCAGTGCTAGCAGTAGCGGGGACTACGAGCAGTACTTC.